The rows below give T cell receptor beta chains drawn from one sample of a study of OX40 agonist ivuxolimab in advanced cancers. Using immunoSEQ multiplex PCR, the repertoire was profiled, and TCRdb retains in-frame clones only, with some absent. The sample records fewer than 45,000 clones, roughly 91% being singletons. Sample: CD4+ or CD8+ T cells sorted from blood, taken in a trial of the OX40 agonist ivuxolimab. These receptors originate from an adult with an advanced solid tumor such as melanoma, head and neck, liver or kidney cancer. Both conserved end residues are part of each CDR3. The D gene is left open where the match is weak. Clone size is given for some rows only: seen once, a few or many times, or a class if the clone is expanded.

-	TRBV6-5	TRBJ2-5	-	TGTGCCAGCAGTTACGGGCCAGCAACTGAGACCCAGTACTTC	CASSYGPATETQYF
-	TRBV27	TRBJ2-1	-	TGTGCCAGCAGTTTAAGTAGGGGCCCTGAGCAGTTCTTC	CASSLSRGPEQFF
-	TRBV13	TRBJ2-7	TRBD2	TGTGCCAGCAGCTTAGTGGGTAGCGGGCTTTCCTACGAGCAGTACTTC	CASSLVGSGLSYEQYF
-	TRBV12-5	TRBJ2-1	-	TGTGCTAGTTCAATGGGCGGGGGCTTCGATGAGCAGTTCTTC	CASSMGGGFDEQFF
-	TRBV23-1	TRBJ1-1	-	TGCGCCAGCAGTCAGCCGGAACCAGCGAACACTGAAGCTTTCTTT	CASSQPEPANTEAFF
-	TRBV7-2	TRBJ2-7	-	TGTGCCAGCAGCTTGGGGGAGGTCCTTGGCTTTGGGTACGAGCAGTACTTC	CASSLGEVLGFGYEQYF
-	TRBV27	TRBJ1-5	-	TGTGCCAGCAGTTCCTCCCAGACAGGCAATCAGCCCCAGCATTTT	CASSSSQTGNQPQHF
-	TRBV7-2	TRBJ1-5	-	TGTGCCAGCAGCTCCCCCTACGCGGGGAGTCCAAATCAGCCCCAGCATTTT	CASSSPYAGSPNQPQHF
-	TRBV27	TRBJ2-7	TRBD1	TGTGCCAGCAGTTTATCGACAGGGGTCTCCTACGAGCAGTACTTC	CASSLSTGVSYEQYF
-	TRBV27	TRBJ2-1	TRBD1	TGTGCCAGCAGTTTGCCAGGGGGCTTCGGCAATGAGCAGTTCTTC	CASSLPGGFGNEQFF
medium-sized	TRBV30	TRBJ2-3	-	TGTGCCTGGAGTGTGGGCCGAGGGGCAGATACGCAGTATTTT	CAWSVGRGADTQYF
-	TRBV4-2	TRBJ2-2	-	TGTGCCAGCAGCCAAGACAAGCCGGGGGGCCCCGGGGAGCTGTTTTTT	CASSQDKPGGPGELFF
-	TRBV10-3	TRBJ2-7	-	TGTGCCAGCAGTTATCGCGGGGCCCCCTACGAGCAGTACTTC	CASSYRGAPYEQYF
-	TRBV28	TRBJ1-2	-	TGTGCCAGCAGAACACAGGGAAACTATGGCTACACCTTC	CASRTQGNYGYTF
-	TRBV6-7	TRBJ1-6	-	TGTGCCAGCAACACCACCGGGACTCGGTATAATTCACCCCTCCACTTT	CASNTTGTRYNSPLHF
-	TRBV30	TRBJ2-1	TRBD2	TGTGCCTGGAGTGTTGGTCTAGCGGGGAACAATGAGCAGTTCTTC	CAWSVGLAGNNEQFF
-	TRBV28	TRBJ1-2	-	TGTGCCAGCAGTTTACCGACAGAATCTTATGGCTACACCTTC	CASSLPTESYGYTF
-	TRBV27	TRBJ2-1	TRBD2	TGTGCCAGCAGTCCTTTAGCGGGGGCGACATACAATGAGCAGTTCTTC	CASSPLAGATYNEQFF
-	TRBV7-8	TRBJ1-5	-	TGTGCCAGCAGCTTACGGCCAGACTATAGCAATCAGCCCCAGCATTTT	CASSLRPDYSNQPQHF
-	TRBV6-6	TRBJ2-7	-	TGTGCCAGCAGCGCCGATGGATCCTACGAGCAGTACTTC	CASSADGSYEQYF
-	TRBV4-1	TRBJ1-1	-	TGCGCCAGCAGCCAAGGTATGGGTGGAACTGAAGCTTTCTTT	CASSQGMGGTEAFF
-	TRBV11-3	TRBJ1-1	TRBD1	TGTGCCAGCAGCACGACAGGGGACACTGAAGCTTTCTTT	CASSTTGDTEAFF
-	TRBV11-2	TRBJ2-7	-	TGTGCCAGCAGCCGGGCCACCACAGGGAGTATCTCCTACGAGCAGTACTTC	CASSRATTGSISYEQYF
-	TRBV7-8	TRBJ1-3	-	TGTGCCAGCAGCTGGGGCAGGGCCTCTGGAAACACCATATATTTT	CASSWGRASGNTIYF
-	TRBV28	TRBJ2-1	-	TGTGCCAGCAGTTTCGCGGGGGCCTCTCTTTACAATGAGCAGTTCTTC	CASSFAGASLYNEQFF